These T cell receptor beta chains were read from a single sample in a study of T cell changes during pregnancy in multiple sclerosis. TCRdb's copy holds only in-frame clones and misses some; the assay was immunoSEQ multiplex PCR. Among around 60,000 clones listed, roughly 96% were seen once. The sequenced sample was CD8+ T cells from peripheral blood mononuclear cells, obtained after pregnancy. The source of these receptors is a female donor with multiple sclerosis, enrolled in a pregnancy study. Each CDR3 is given with its conserved first and last residue. D genes are given only for firm matches. Only some rows state a clone size, as once, few, many or a class for expanded clones.

size,D,V,J,DNA,CDR3
NA,NA,TRBV14,TRBJ2-3,TGTGCCAGCAGCCAACTACGGGAGAGAGGAGATACGCAGTATTTT,CASSQLRERGDTQYF
once,NA,TRBV7-8,TRBJ1-5,TGTGCCAGCAGCTTAGGCGGTTGGCCAGGACACCAGCCCCAGCATTTT,CASSLGGWPGHQPQHF
NA,NA,TRBV2,TRBJ2-2,TGTGCCAGCAGTGATTACGGGACCGGGGAGCTGTTTTTT,CASSDYGTGELFF
NA,NA,TRBV7-8,TRBJ2-3,TGTGCCAGCAGCTTCTTAGCGGCAGATACGCAGTATTTT,CASSFLAADTQYF
NA,NA,TRBV4-2,TRBJ2-3,TGTGCCAGCAGCCAACGACTCTATACAGATACGCAGTATTTT,CASSQRLYTDTQYF
NA,TRBD2,TRBV9,TRBJ2-7,TGTGCCAGCAGCGTAGGACTAGCGGGAGGGGAGCAGTACTTC,CASSVGLAGGEQYF
NA,NA,TRBV27,TRBJ1-2,TGTGCCAGCAGCGCGCGCCGCGCGGGCATTGGCTACACCTTC,CASSARRAGIGYTF
NA,TRBD1,TRBV27,TRBJ2-7,TGTGCCAGCAGGGACAGGGCACGAGTCGAGCAGTACTTC,CASRDRARVEQYF
NA,TRBD2,TRBV7-8,TRBJ2-5,TGTGCCAGCAGCCCTAGGGGGGGACTAGTCCTGCAGACCCAGTACTTC,CASSPRGGLVLQTQYF
NA,NA,TRBV28,TRBJ2-7,TGTGCCAGCAGGAGGGACACCACCTACGAGCAGTACTTC,CASRRDTTYEQYF
NA,NA,TRBV4-1,TRBJ2-2,TGCGCCAGCAGCCAAGGCGAGGAGCTGTTTTTT,CASSQGEELFF
NA,TRBD2,TRBV19,TRBJ2-3,TGTGCCAGTAGTATGCGGGAGAGGGTGAGGTTCACAGATACGCAGTATTTT,CASSMRERVRFTDTQYF
NA,NA,TRBV27,TRBJ1-1,TGTGCCAGCAGTTTCGGACAGCCGACCCCAGGGAACACTGAAGCTTTCTTT,CASSFGQPTPGNTEAFF
NA,TRBD1,TRBV29-1,TRBJ1-4,TGCAGCGCTTGGTCCAGGGGGGTAGAAAAACTGTTTTTT,CSAWSRGVEKLFF
NA,TRBD1,TRBV19,TRBJ2-6,TGTGCCAGTAGTAGGGGACAGGGACCTGGGGCCAACGTCCTGACTTTC,CASSRGQGPGANVLTF
NA,NA,TRBV10-2,TRBJ2-7,TGCGCCAGCGGGAGTTCCTACGAGCAGTACTTC,CASGSSYEQYF
NA,NA,TRBV19,TRBJ1-1,TGTGCCAGTAGTATAACGGAGGCTACCTGGAACACTGAAGCTTTCTTT,CASSITEATWNTEAFF
once,NA,TRBV7-9,TRBJ2-1,TGTGCCAGCATCAAAACCCGGGACTTTTACAATGAGCAGTTCTTC,CASIKTRDFYNEQFF
NA,NA,TRBV27,TRBJ2-7,TGTGCCAGCAGTTTAAGGGGACACCCCTCCTACGAGCAGTACTTC,CASSLRGHPSYEQYF
NA,TRBD2,TRBV5-4,TRBJ2-3,TGTGCCAGCAGCTTGCTAGCGGGAGGGGTAGATACGCAGTATTTT,CASSLLAGGVDTQYF
NA,NA,TRBV7-2,TRBJ1-1,TGTGCCAGCAGCACTAGAACAGGGATTAACACTGAAGCTTTCTTT,CASSTRTGINTEAFF
NA,TRBD1,TRBV27,TRBJ1-1,TGTGCCACGGGGACAGCAGGGAACACTGAAGCTTTCTTT,CATGTAGNTEAFF
NA,NA,TRBV11-2,TRBJ2-5,TGCGCCAGCAGCTTAGAGAGGGAGACCCAGTACTTC,CASSLERETQYF
NA,NA,TRBV5-6,TRBJ2-1,TGTGCCAGCAGCTCAGGACTACCCGAGACCCTGTACAATGAGCAGTTCTTC,CASSSGLPETLYNEQFF
NA,NA,TRBV19,TRBJ2-2,TGTGCCAGTAGTATCGGTCACACCGGGGAGCTGTTTTTT,CASSIGHTGELFF
NA,NA,TRBV28,TRBJ2-3,TGTGCCAGCAGGGGACTGCCCGCAGATACGCAGTATTTT,CASRGLPADTQYF
NA,NA,TRBV9,TRBJ1-1,TGTGCCAGCAGCGTAGCGGGGGGAGAGGCTTTCTTT,CASSVAGGEAFF
once,NA,TRBV30,TRBJ1-2,TGTGCCTGGAGTCCAACAGGTCCTAGCTACACCTTC,CAWSPTGPSYTF
NA,NA,TRBV5-1,TRBJ2-7,TGCGCCAGCAGACCCACAGGGTCGTACGAGCAGTACTTC,CASRPTGSYEQYF
NA,NA,TRBV28,TRBJ2-1,TGTGCCAGCAGTTTAGATCTAGCAGATTACAATGAGCAGTTCTTC,CASSLDLADYNEQFF
NA,TRBD1,TRBV6-1,TRBJ1-2,TGTGCCAGCAGTGAATATCCCGGGACAGGGATGAATGGCTACACCTTC,CASSEYPGTGMNGYTF
few,NA,TRBV7-2,TRBJ2-7,TGTGCCAGCAGCCCTAACCTATACTACGAGCAGTACTTC,CASSPNLYYEQYF
NA,NA,TRBV6-5,TRBJ1-5,TGTGCCAGCTCACGGGGAATGGGACAGCCCCAGCATTTT,CASSRGMGQPQHF
NA,NA,TRBV27,TRBJ2-1,TGTGCCAGCAGTCCCCCCCCTAGCGACTCCTACAATGAGCAGTTCTTC,CASSPPPSDSYNEQFF
NA,TRBD1,TRBV5-6,TRBJ2-3,TGTGCCAGCAGCTTTGGGACAGGTCCACGCCGAGACACAGATACGCAGTATTTT,CASSFGTGPRRDTDTQYF
NA,TRBD2,TRBV7-2,TRBJ2-1,TGTGCCAGCAGCTTACTTGCGGGAGCGCACAATGAGCAGTTCTTC,CASSLLAGAHNEQFF
NA,NA,TRBV9,TRBJ2-3,TGTGCCAGCAGCGTAAACTCAGATACGCAGTATTTT,CASSVNSDTQYF
NA,NA,TRBV28,TRBJ1-1,TGTGCCAGCAGTTTATCCTATTCCCGAAACACTGAAGCTTTCTTT,CASSLSYSRNTEAFF
NA,TRBD2,TRBV2,TRBJ2-7,TGTGCCAGCAGTGGCTTTGGGACTAGCGGGACGTTCTACGAGCAGTACTTC,CASSGFGTSGTFYEQYF
NA,TRBD2,TRBV19,TRBJ2-7,TGTGCCAGTAGTATGACTAGCGGGATGGGTGAGCAGTACTTC,CASSMTSGMGEQYF
NA,NA,TRBV7-8,TRBJ2-5,TGTGCCAGCAGCTTAACATTCACCGGAGGAGAGACCCAGTACTTC,CASSLTFTGGETQYF
NA,NA,TRBV28,TRBJ2-7,TGTGCCAGCAGCGGGTTGAGCTACGAGCAGTACTTC,CASSGLSYEQYF
NA,NA,TRBV6-5,TRBJ1-1,TGTGCCAGCAGTTCGGGGGGAGGAAACACTGAAGCTTTCTTT,CASSSGGGNTEAFF
NA,TRBD1,TRBV7-7,TRBJ2-6,TGTGCTAGCGCACAGGGGGCGTATGGGGCCAACGTCCTGACTTTC,CASAQGAYGANVLTF
NA,TRBD1,TRBV19,TRBJ2-7,TGTGCCAGTAGTCCCCGACAGGGTGCCTACGAGCAGTACTTC,CASSPRQGAYEQYF
NA,TRBD1,TRBV13,TRBJ2-6,TGTGCCAGCAGCCCGGGACAGACCTCTGGGGCCAACGTCCTGACTTTC,CASSPGQTSGANVLTF
NA,TRBD1,TRBV27,TRBJ1-5,TGTGCCAGCAGTTTAGGGACAGCAGGCAATCAGCCCCAGCATTTT,CASSLGTAGNQPQHF
NA,NA,TRBV2,TRBJ1-5,TGTGCCAGCAGTGAGGGACTCCTCAATCAGCCCCAGCATTTT,CASSEGLLNQPQHF
NA,NA,TRBV13,TRBJ1-2,TGTGCCAGCAGCTTATTAACGGGGGGGGACGGAGGGTTCTATGGCTACACCTTC,CASSLLTGGDGGFYGYTF
NA,TRBD1,TRBV19,TRBJ2-1,TGTGCCAGTAGTCCAAACAGGGGTGCAGGGGGTGAGCAGTTCTTC,CASSPNRGAGGEQFF
NA,TRBD2,TRBV27,TRBJ2-1,TGTGCCAGCAGTCTAGAGGGCGGGAGTTGGTCCTACAATGAGCAGTTCTTC,CASSLEGGSWSYNEQFF
NA,NA,TRBV4-3,TRBJ2-7,TGCGCCAGCAGCCAAGTGGCTAGCTCGCCGTACGAGCAGTACTTC,CASSQVASSPYEQYF
NA,TRBD1,TRBV7-6,TRBJ2-2,TGTGCCAGCAGCCCGGGACAGGCGGGCGGGGAGCTGTTTTTT,CASSPGQAGGELFF
NA,TRBD1,TRBV11-2,TRBJ2-3,TGTGCCAGCAGCTCACCTCAGACAGGGGCTGGTGCAGATACGCAGTATTTT,CASSSPQTGAGADTQYF
NA,NA,TRBV6-1,TRBJ2-1,TGTGCCAGCAGTGAAATTGGGGGGGGCGCGTGGAATGAGCAGTTCTTC,CASSEIGGGAWNEQFF